This T cell receptor beta chain came from a study of neoadjuvant anti-PD-1 for oral cavity cancer. Time point of the sample: after neoadjuvant nivolumab, at surgical resection. Germline CDR1 PRHDT, CDR2 FYEKMQ (reference sequence). The V and J ends lost 6 bases and 4 bases, in that order; junction bases with no gene match: 8. The CDR3 extends over 14 amino acids. Tumor libraries mostly used roughly 5 ug genomic DNA, two replicates each. Repertoires were generated with immunoSEQ multiplex PCR, while TCRdb's copy carries only in-frame clones and drops some. The sample consists of about 37,000 clones, around 40% of them appearing once.

The sequencing used tumor tissue, collected after nivolumab (anti-PD-1) treatment. The chain employs TRBV13 and TRBJ2-7, with 8 bases matching TRBD1. The receptor comes from a person between 40 and 79 years old with oral cavity squamous cell carcinoma. The CDR3 coding sequence is TGTGCCAGCAGATTCAGGGGGCGCGGATACGAGCAGTACTTC. Its translation: CASRFRGRGYEQYF.